These 19 T cell receptor beta chains originate from one sample sequenced in a study of blood T cell repertoires in COVID-19. This table comes from immunoSEQ multiplex PCR, and its TCRdb copy is limited to in-frame clones, with some not included. This sample has 55,000 to 80,000 clones, with about 73% found just once. What was sequenced was peripheral blood. All receptors derive from a woman aged 80 or older with acute or convalescent COVID-19.

In its sample, this clone was seen many times. The rearrangement joins TRBV3-1 (or the pseudogene TRBV3-2) to TRBJ2-2; TRBD1 matches at 7 bases. Germline CDR1 is LGHDT and CDR2 is YNNKEL (reference sequence). The V gene end was trimmed by 5 bases and the J gene end by 4 bases; junction bases not matched to a gene: 10. The CDR3 has 16 residues. The CDR3 loop reads CASSIGTARGTGELFF. In DNA, the CDR3 is TGTGCCAGCAGCATCGGGACAGCCCGAGGCACCGGGGAGCTGTTTTTT.

The chain is built from TRBV28 and TRBJ1-3, with a possible D match to TRBD1 (5 bases). The CDR3 contains 16 residues. V was shortened by 6 bases and J by 0 bases, with 15 bases between the two germline ends. The germline V gene encodes CDR1 MDHEN and CDR2 SYDVKM. CDR3 in amino acids: CASRGTGTFSGNTIYF. The CDR3 region has the DNA TGTGCCAGCAGGGGTACAGGCACTTTCTCTGGAAACACCATATATTTT.

The chain is built from TRBV28 and TRBJ2-1; 10 positions match TRBD2. Germline CDR1 MDHEN, CDR2 SYDVKM. The CDR3 sequence is 15 residues long. Unmatched junction bases numbered 15, after V lost 7 bases and J lost 12 bases. CDR3 sequence: CASNLAGAGVKGQFF. The CDR3, as DNA: TGTGCCAGCAATCTAGCGGGAGCGGGAGTCAAAGGGCAGTTCTTC.

The chain joins TRBV19 to TRBJ2-5; 7 bases align to TRBD1. CDR1 and CDR2 from the germline V gene are LNHDA and SQIVND (reference sequence). The CDR3 is 15 amino acids. The junction had 7 bases not matched to a gene; V was cut back by 6 bases and J by 0 bases. The CDR3 sequence is CASSPGQTYQETQYF. The DNA of the CDR3 is TGTGCCAGTAGCCCGGGACAGACGTACCAAGAGACCCAGTACTTC.

In this sample, this clone turned up a few times. The CDR3: CASSRRTSGSPGELFF. The DNA for the CDR3 is TGTGCCAGCAGTCGGCGGACTAGCGGGAGTCCCGGGGAGCTGTTTTTT. The V and J genes are TRBV6-2 or TRBV6-3 and TRBJ2-2, with 13 bases matching TRBD2. V shed 5 bases, J shed 6 bases, and the junction held 6 bases outside the gene matches. This CDR3 region has 16 residues. Germline loops: CDR1 MNHEY, CDR2 SVGEGT.

The J gene is TRBJ1-1, the V gene TRBV28, with 7 bases aligning to TRBD1. V lost 6 bases and J lost 4; bases outside the gene matches: 5. Germline V CDR1 and CDR2: MDHEN, SYDVKM. CDR3 length: 13 residues. The CDR3 here is CASRPGGRTEAFF. The CDR3 coding sequence is TGTGCCAGCAGACCAGGGGGTCGCACTGAAGCTTTCTTT.

This chain connects TRBV5-1 to TRBJ2-7; D perhaps matches TRBD1 (5 bases). V lost 0 bases to trimming and J lost 6 bases, with 13 bases between them. The germline V gene encodes CDR1 SGHRS and CDR2 YFSETQ. CDR3 length: 14 amino acids. CDR3: CASSLVGSTGEQYF. In nucleotides, the CDR3 is TGCGCCAGCAGCTTGGTTGGTAGCACAGGCGAGCAGTACTTC.

The genes are TRBV21-1 and TRBJ2-6; TRBD1 is the table's D call, not checked against the DNA. TRBV21-1 is given as a pseudogene. The CDR3 sequence is 16 residues long. In DNA form, the CDR3 reads TGTGCCAGCAGCAAGTATAGGGGGCCTGGGGCCAACGTCCTGACTTTC. Translating it yields CASSKYRGPGANVLTF.

The chain links TRBV7-8 to TRBJ1-1, with D perhaps matching TRBD1 (5 bases). CDR3 length equals 15 residues. In germline, CDR1 is SGHVS, CDR2 FQNEAQ. Deletions cut 1 base from V and 11 bases from J, with 20 bases between. The CDR3 region is CASSLDLGGERLAFF. The CDR3 region has the DNA TGTGCCAGCAGCTTAGATTTGGGGGGAGAGAGGTTGGCTTTCTTT. Variable domain in full (rest from reference TRBV7-8 and TRBJ1-1): GAGVSQSPRYKVAKRGQDVALRCDPISGHVSLFWYQQALGQGPEFLTYFQNEAQLDKSGLPSDRFFAERPEGSVSTLKIQRTQQEDSAVYLCASSLDLGGERLAFFGQGTRLTVV.

The chain combines TRBV6-6 with TRBJ2-7; 9 nucleotides agree with TRBD2. This CDR3 contains 14 residues. In germline, CDR1 is MNHNY, CDR2 SVGAGI (reference sequence). After removal of 0 bases from V and 9 bases from J, the junction contained 6 bases not matched to a gene. CDR3 coding DNA: TGTGCCAGCAGTTACTCGACCCCTAGCGGGGCGCAGTACTTC. Translating it yields CASSYSTPSGAQYF.

This chain connects TRBV27 to TRBJ2-1; maybe TRBD1 (5 bases). CDR3 length equals 13 residues. The ends were cut back, 2 bases at V and 8 bases at J, with 10 bases in the middle. The germline gives CDR1 MNHEY, CDR2 SMNVEV (reference sequence). The CDR3 reads CASSLRGIDEQFF. The CDR3 nucleotides read TGTGCCAGCAGTTTAAGGGGTATTGATGAGCAGTTCTTC.

The J gene is TRBJ2-7, the V gene TRBV29-1; TRBD2 matches at 12 bases. CDR3 length: 13 residues. CDR1 SQVTM and CDR2 ANQGSEA come from the germline V gene. The trim removed 5 bases at V and 5 bases at J, leaving 4 bases unmatched. In DNA form, the CDR3 reads TGCAGCGTTTCTAGCGGGAGGGCCCACGAGCAGTACTTC. The encoded protein is CSVSSGRAHEQYF.

J is TRBJ1-5 and V is TRBV19, with D unresolved. Per germline, CDR1 LNHDA and CDR2 SQIVND (reference sequence). V was shortened by 7 bases and J by 3 bases, with 13 bases between the two germline ends. The CDR3 spans 14 residues. The CDR3, as DNA: TGTGCCAGTAAGTCAGTGCCCCTCAATCAGCCCCAGCATTTT. Protein: CASKSVPLNQPQHF.

This sequence joins TRBV3-1 (or the pseudogene TRBV3-2) and TRBJ2-2; D is undetermined. The CDR3 totals 13 residues. Germline V lookup: CDR1 LGHDT, CDR2 YNNKEL (reference sequence). Between the trimmed V and J ends, which lost 7 bases and 3 bases, there was a span of 9 bases. This chain's CDR3 is CASTPSDTGELFF. CDR3 coding DNA: TGTGCCAGCACCCCCTCGGACACCGGGGAGCTGTTTTTT.

The chain employs TRBV6-5 and TRBJ1-5; 8 nucleotides align to TRBD1. V was pared by 10 bases and J by 5 bases, with 7 bases of the junction left unmatched. This CDR3 contains 13 residues. CDR1 is MNHEY, CDR2 SVGAGI, per germline. The CDR3 is CATQGAWDQPQHF. CDR3 coding DNA: TGTGCCACCCAGGGGGCGTGGGATCAGCCCCAGCATTTT.

The chain recombines TRBV28 with TRBJ2-7; 7 bases are shared with TRBD1. Germline assignment: CDR1 MDHEN and CDR2 SYDVKM. This CDR3 comprises 15 residues. Trimming at V came to 1 base and at J to 3 bases, leaving 6 bases not matched to a gene. The chain's CDR3 is CASSLSRQGDYEQYF. The CDR3 DNA sequence: TGTGCCAGCAGTTTATCGCGACAGGGCGACTACGAGCAGTACTTC.

The V and J genes are TRBV11-3 and TRBJ2-2; 8 bases fit TRBD2. Germline V gene sequence: CDR1 SGHNT, CDR2 YENEEA. Trimming at V came to 0 bases and at J to 2 bases, leaving 8 bases not matched to a gene. The length of the CDR3 is 18 residues. CDR3 residues: CASSLDRPGLGNTGELFF. Here the CDR3 DNA reads TGTGCCAGCAGCTTAGATAGGCCGGGACTAGGTAACACCGGGGAGCTGTTTTTT.

The genes are TRBV3-1 (or the pseudogene TRBV3-2) and TRBJ1-6; TRBD1 matches at 10 bases. The CDR3 is made up of 16 amino acids. Germline loops: CDR1 LGHDT, CDR2 YNNKEL (reference sequence). V trimming: 7 bases; J trimming: 5 bases; junction bases outside the gene matches: 8. The CDR3 coding sequence is TGTGCCAGCAACACTGACAGGGGGCGGGATAATTCACCCCTCCACTTT. This sequence encodes CASNTDRGRDNSPLHF.

V gene TRBV6-4 combines with J gene TRBJ2-6; 11 bases agree with TRBD1. The CDR3 is made up of 15 amino acids. Germline lookup yields CDR1 MRHNA and CDR2 SNTAGT. J was trimmed by 1 base and V by 8 bases; bases with no gene match: 1. The CDR3 loop reads CASGDRGSGANVLTF. The CDR3 coding sequence is TGTGCCAGCGGGGACAGGGGGTCTGGGGCCAACGTCCTGACTTTC.